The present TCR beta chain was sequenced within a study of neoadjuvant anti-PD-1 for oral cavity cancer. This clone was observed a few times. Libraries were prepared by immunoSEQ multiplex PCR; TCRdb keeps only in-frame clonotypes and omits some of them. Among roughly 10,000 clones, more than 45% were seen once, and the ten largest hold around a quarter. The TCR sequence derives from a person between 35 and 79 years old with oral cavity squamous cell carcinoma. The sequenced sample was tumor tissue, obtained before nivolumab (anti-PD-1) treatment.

CDR3 bases: TGTGCCAGCATGAAAGTATCCTACAATGAGCAGTTCTTC. This gives the protein CASMKVSYNEQFF. The chain recombines TRBV6-1 with TRBJ2-1; no reliable D call. The CDR3 has 13 residues. The germline CDR1 and CDR2 sequences are MNHNS and SASEGT. V dropped 7 bases and J dropped 1 base, with 8 bases sitting between them.